These T cell receptor beta chains were read from a single sample in a study of T cell responses to AZD1222 COVID-19 vaccine. This table comes from immunoSEQ multiplex PCR, and its TCRdb copy is limited to in-frame clones, with some not included. The sample records 140,000 or so clones, around 88% being singletons. The sequences come from peripheral blood, collected on day 0 of AZD1222 vaccination. Every receptor here comes from an adult in good health. The CDR3 runs from the conserved cysteine through the conserved F or W. A D gene is named only where the DNA matches it firmly. Size values are once, few and many counts, or a class for expanded clones, and some rows have none.

j_call clone_size v_call d_call cdr3_nt cdr3_aa
TRBJ1-6 - TRBV9 TRBD1 TGTGCCAGCAGCGGGACAGGGAATTCACCCCTCCACTTT CASSGTGNSPLHF
TRBJ2-6 - TRBV5-5 - TGTGCCAGCAGCTTGGCCTTGGTTTTAACTGGGGCCAACGTCCTGACTTTC CASSLALVLTGANVLTF
TRBJ1-4 - TRBV29-1 TRBD1 TGCAGCGTGACAGGGAGGCATGAAAAACTGTTTTTT CSVTGRHEKLFF
TRBJ1-2 - TRBV5-6 - TGTGCCAGCAGCACGCGGACACGCTCCTATGGCTACACCTTC CASSTRTRSYGYTF
TRBJ2-7 once TRBV2 - TGTGCCAGCAGTGTAATCGACGAGCAGTACTTC CASSVIDEQYF
TRBJ1-5 - TRBV28 - TGTGCCAGCAGATTTGGGGAGCGCAATCAGCCCCAGCATTTT CASRFGERNQPQHF
TRBJ1-4 - TRBV7-9 - TGTGCCAGCAGCCCAGGGCTGGGGACTAATGAAAAACTGTTTTTT CASSPGLGTNEKLFF
TRBJ2-7 - TRBV6-5 TRBD2 TGTGCCAGCACCCCTAGCGGGAGCTACGAGCAGTACTTC CASTPSGSYEQYF
TRBJ2-7 - TRBV7-2 - TGTGCCAGCTCTGGCAACTCCTACGAGCAGTACTTC CASSGNSYEQYF
TRBJ1-3 - TRBV6-5 - TGTGCCAGCAGTTACACGGGACCTGGAAACACCATATATTTT CASSYTGPGNTIYF
TRBJ2-3 - TRBV19 - TGTGCCAGTAGTTCGCGGGACGGGAGCACAGATACGCAGTATTTT CASSSRDGSTDTQYF
TRBJ2-5 - TRBV12-5 - TGTGCTAGTGGTTTGTGGACGCAAGAGACCCAGTACTTC CASGLWTQETQYF
TRBJ2-7 - TRBV7-2 - TGTGCCAGCAGCTTACTCGGGTGGCCAGGGGCCAGGACCTACGAGCAGTACTTC CASSLLGWPGARTYEQYF
TRBJ2-2 - TRBV27 - TGTGCCAGCAGTCTCCGGGGGACCGGGGAGCTGTTTTTT CASSLRGTGELFF
TRBJ1-2 - TRBV7-2 TRBD1 TGTGCCAGCAGCTTAGGGGGACAGGGATCTAACTATGGCTACACCTTC CASSLGGQGSNYGYTF
TRBJ2-7 - TRBV10-3 - TGTGCCATCAGTCCTCTCCGAGACACCTACGAGCAGTACTTC CAISPLRDTYEQYF
TRBJ1-1 - TRBV5-4 - TGTGCCAGCAGCACGACACCGAACACTGAAGCTTTCTTT CASSTTPNTEAFF
TRBJ1-4 - TRBV30 - TGTGCCTGGAGTGTAGTAGGAGTATTAGGCACTAATGAAAAACTGTTTTTT CAWSVVGVLGTNEKLFF
TRBJ1-2 once TRBV24-1 - TGTGCCACCAGTGATTTCGGGCAGCCGCCATTCTATGGCTACACCTTC CATSDFGQPPFYGYTF
TRBJ2-1 - TRBV2 TRBD2 TGTGCCAGCAGACGACTAGCGGGAGGGCGGAGAAGCTCCTACAATGAGCAGTTCTTC CASRRLAGGRRSSYNEQFF
TRBJ1-6 - TRBV7-9 - TGTGCCAGCAGCGAAGCTGGGGAGCGGGTGGCTTTTTCACCCCTCCACTTT CASSEAGERVAFSPLHF
TRBJ1-2 - TRBV3-1/TRBV3-2 - TGTGCCAGCAGCCAAGTAGGAAAGGGTGGCTACACCTTC CASSQVGKGGYTF
TRBJ1-1 - TRBV7-9 - TGTGCCAGCACCCGATTAATGAACACTGAAGCTTTCTTT CASTRLMNTEAFF
TRBJ1-3 - TRBV5-4 - TGTGCCAGCAGCTCGTTTGAAGGCTCTGGAAACACCATATATTTT CASSSFEGSGNTIYF
TRBJ1-5 - TRBV6-2/TRBV6-3 TRBD1 TGTGCCAGCAGTTACTCCGACAGGGGCCTGTATAGCAATCAGCCCCAGCATTTT CASSYSDRGLYSNQPQHF
TRBJ1-2 - TRBV7-2 TRBD1 TGTGCCAGCAGCTTAGCCCCGGGACAGGGAGTTGGCTACACCTTC CASSLAPGQGVGYTF
TRBJ2-1 - TRBV11-2 TRBD1 TGTGCCAGCAGCTTAAGGCAGGGGGCTAGAACCCACAATGAGCAGTTCTTC CASSLRQGARTHNEQFF
TRBJ1-1 - TRBV11-2 - TGTGCCAGCAGCCTTCGGGGGATGAACACTGAAGCTTTCTTT CASSLRGMNTEAFF
TRBJ2-5 - TRBV9 - TGTGCCAGCAGCGAATCGGGATTATCAGAGACCCAGTACTTC CASSESGLSETQYF
TRBJ1-5 once TRBV21-1 - TGTGCCAGCAGCAAAGGGACGTCAAGCAGCAATCAGCCCCAGCATTTT CASSKGTSSSNQPQHF
TRBJ1-6 - TRBV6-2/TRBV6-3 TRBD1 TGTGCCAGCAGCGGAAACAGGGGTAATTCACCCCTCCACTTT CASSGNRGNSPLHF
TRBJ1-5 - TRBV11-2 - TGTGCCAGCAGCACCCGTTTAGGTGGGCCCCAGCATTTT CASSTRLGGPQHF
TRBJ2-1 - TRBV6-5 - TGTGCCAGCAGTTACCGGGGGTTGGAGTTCTTC CASSYRGLEFF
TRBJ2-1 - TRBV7-9 TRBD2 TGTGCCAGCAGCTTAGGGTCCGGCGGGAGGGTCGGCAATGAGCAGTTCTTC CASSLGSGGRVGNEQFF
TRBJ2-1 - TRBV19 - TGTGCCAGTAGTATGGGTAGCGGATTTGCCCTCAATGAGCAGTTCTTC CASSMGSGFALNEQFF
TRBJ2-1 - TRBV3-1/TRBV3-2 - TGTGCCAGCAGCCAAGGGGGGAGCTCCTACAATGAGCAGTTCTTC CASSQGGSSYNEQFF
TRBJ2-3 few TRBV21-1 - TGTGCCAGCAGCAAAAGGAGTCTAGCGGGAGAGGCGCTTAATACGCAGTATTTT CASSKRSLAGEALNTQYF
TRBJ2-7 - TRBV3-1/TRBV3-2 TRBD2 TGTGCCAGCAGCCATGAGGGACTAGCGGGAGGCGAGCAGTACTTC CASSHEGLAGGEQYF
TRBJ1-2 - TRBV7-8 TRBD1 TGTGCCAGCAGCCCAAGGGGGCTCTATGGCTACACCTTC CASSPRGLYGYTF
TRBJ2-2 - TRBV6-5 - TGTGCCAGCAGTTATACGGTCGGGAGTCCCGGGGAGCTGTTTTTT CASSYTVGSPGELFF
TRBJ1-1 once TRBV7-2 TRBD1 TGTGCCAGCAGCTCCGACAGGGTGAACACTGAAGCTTTCTTT CASSSDRVNTEAFF
TRBJ1-2 - TRBV3-1/TRBV3-2 - TGTGCCAGCAGCCCCCGAGTGAGGGGCAGCTATGGCTACACCTTC CASSPRVRGSYGYTF